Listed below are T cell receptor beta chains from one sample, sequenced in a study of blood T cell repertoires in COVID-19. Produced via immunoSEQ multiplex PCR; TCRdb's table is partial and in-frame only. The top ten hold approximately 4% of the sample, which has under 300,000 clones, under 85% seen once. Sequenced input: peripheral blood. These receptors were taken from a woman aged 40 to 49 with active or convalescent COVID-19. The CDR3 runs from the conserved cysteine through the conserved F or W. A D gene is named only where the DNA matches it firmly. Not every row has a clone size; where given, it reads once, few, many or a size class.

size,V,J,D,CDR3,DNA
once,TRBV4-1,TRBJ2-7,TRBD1,CASSFKTGGYEQYF,TGCGCCAGCAGCTTTAAGACAGGGGGCTACGAGCAGTACTTC
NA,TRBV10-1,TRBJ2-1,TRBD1,CASSEGQGATDEQFF,TGCGCCAGCAGTGAGGGACAGGGGGCGACAGATGAGCAGTTCTTC
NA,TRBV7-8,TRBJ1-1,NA,CASSLDFRGSLTEAFF,TGTGCCAGCAGCTTAGATTTCAGGGGTTCACTCACTGAAGCTTTCTTT
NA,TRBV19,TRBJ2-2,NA,CATTALRLQGGPGTGELFF,TGTGCCACCACTGCCTTACGTCTACAGGGGGGGCCGGGGACCGGGGAGCTGTTTTTT
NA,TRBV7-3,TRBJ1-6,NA,CASSRSGQSNSPLHF,TGTGCCAGCAGCAGAAGCGGACAGTCGAATTCACCCCTCCACTTT
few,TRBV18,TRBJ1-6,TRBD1,CASSPGGGASPLHF,TGTGCCAGCTCACCAGGAGGGGGCGCTTCACCCCTCCACTTT
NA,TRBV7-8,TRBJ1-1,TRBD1,CASSLALQGGTEAFF,TGTGCCAGCAGCTTAGCGCTCCAGGGGGGCACTGAAGCTTTCTTT
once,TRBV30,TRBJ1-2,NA,CAWNPGHYGYTF,TGTGCCTGGAACCCAGGGCACTATGGCTACACCTTC
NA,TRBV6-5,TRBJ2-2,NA,CASSQGWGLAGELFF,TGTGCCAGCAGCCAAGGTTGGGGCTTGGCCGGGGAGCTGTTTTTT
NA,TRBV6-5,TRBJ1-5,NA,CASSYRQGRNQPQHF,TGTGCCAGCAGTTACCGCCAGGGAAGGAATCAGCCCCAGCATTTT
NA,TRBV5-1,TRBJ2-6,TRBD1,CASSFPPGQGAISGANVLTF,TGCGCCAGCAGCTTCCCGCCGGGACAGGGGGCGATCTCTGGGGCCAACGTCCTGACTTTC
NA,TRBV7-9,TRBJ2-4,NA,CASSSPGDIQYF,TGTGCCAGCAGCTCTCCGGGAGATATTCAGTACTTC
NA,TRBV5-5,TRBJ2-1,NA,CASSLDRAHEQFF,TGTGCCAGCAGCTTGGACAGGGCCCATGAGCAGTTCTTC
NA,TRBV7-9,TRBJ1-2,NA,CASSPREGDYGYTF,TGTGCCAGCAGCCCCCGTGAGGGAGACTATGGCTACACCTTC
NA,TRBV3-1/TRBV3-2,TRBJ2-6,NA,CASNQGKANVLTF,TGTGCCAGCAATCAGGGAAAGGCCAACGTCCTGACTTTC
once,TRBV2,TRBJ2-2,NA,CASTNEDPRVTGELFF,TGTGCCAGCACCAACGAAGACCCTCGGGTCACCGGGGAGCTGTTTTTT
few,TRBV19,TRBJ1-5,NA,CASSSALAGTQHF,TGTGCCAGTAGTTCGGCCCTAGCGGGGACCCAGCATTTT
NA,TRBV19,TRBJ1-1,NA,CASSSTGTEAFF,TGTGCCAGTAGTAGCACCGGCACTGAAGCTTTCTTT
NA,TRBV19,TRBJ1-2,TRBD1,CASRTSGQGAQYGYTF,TGTGCCAGTAGAACATCAGGACAGGGGGCGCAATATGGCTACACCTTC
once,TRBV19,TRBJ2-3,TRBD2,CASSTTGTKSTDTQYF,TGTGCCAGTAGTACAACCGGGACTAAAAGCACAGATACGCAGTATTTT
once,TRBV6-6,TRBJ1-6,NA,CASSYSGQALHF,TGTGCCAGCAGTTACTCGGGTCAGGCCCTCCACTTT
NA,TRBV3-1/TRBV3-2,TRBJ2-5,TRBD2,CASSQGFSGGWETQYF,TGTGCCAGCAGCCAAGGGTTTAGCGGGGGGTGGGAGACCCAGTACTTC
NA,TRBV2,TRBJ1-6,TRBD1,CASSVGQGEYSPLHF,TGTGCCAGCAGTGTTGGTCAGGGGGAGTATTCACCCCTCCACTTT
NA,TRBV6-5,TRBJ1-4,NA,CASGRGVRNEKLFF,TGTGCCAGCGGCCGGGGGGTAAGAAACGAAAAACTGTTTTTT
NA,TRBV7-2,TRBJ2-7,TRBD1,CASSSGQGTHEQYF,TGTGCCAGCAGCTCGGGACAGGGAACCCACGAGCAGTACTTC
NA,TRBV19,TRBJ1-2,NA,CASSIMRQGNYGYTF,TGTGCCAGTAGTATAATGCGGCAGGGGAACTATGGCTACACCTTC
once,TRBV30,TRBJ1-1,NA,CAWSVGAGRTEAFF,TGTGCCTGGAGTGTAGGGGCAGGTCGGACTGAAGCTTTCTTT
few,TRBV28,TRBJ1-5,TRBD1,CASSLTGQVGWPQHF,TGTGCCAGCAGTTTAACGGGACAGGTCGGATGGCCCCAGCATTTT
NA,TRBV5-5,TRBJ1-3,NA,CASSFNPGATSGNTIYF,TGTGCCAGCAGCTTTAATCCAGGGGCGACCTCTGGAAACACCATATATTTT
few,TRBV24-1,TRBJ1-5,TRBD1,CATSDPGQGDGNQPQHF,TGTGCCACCAGTGATCCCGGACAGGGAGATGGCAATCAGCCCCAGCATTTT
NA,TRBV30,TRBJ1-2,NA,CAWMSTVYGYTF,TGTGCCTGGATGAGTACAGTCTATGGCTACACCTTC
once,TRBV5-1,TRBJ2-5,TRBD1,CASSPRQGTETQYF,TGCGCCAGCAGCCCTAGACAGGGGACAGAGACCCAGTACTTC
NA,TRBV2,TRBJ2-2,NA,CASSRSGVGTGELFF,TGTGCCAGCAGTAGGTCGGGGGTTGGCACCGGGGAGCTGTTTTTT
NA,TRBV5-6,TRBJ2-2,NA,CASSPDSNTGELFF,TGTGCCAGCAGCCCGGACAGCAACACCGGGGAGCTGTTTTTT
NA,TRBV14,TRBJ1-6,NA,CASSAGRWDSPLHF,TGTGCCAGCAGCGCGGGACGGTGGGATTCACCCCTCCACTTT
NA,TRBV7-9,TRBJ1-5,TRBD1,CASSADRGNQPQHF,TGTGCCAGCAGCGCCGACAGGGGCAATCAGCCCCAGCATTTT
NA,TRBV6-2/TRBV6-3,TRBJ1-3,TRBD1,CASSSGQGHSGNTIYF,TGTGCCAGCAGTTCCGGACAGGGACACTCTGGAAACACCATATATTTT
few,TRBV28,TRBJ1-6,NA,CASSFPGSGSPLHF,TGTGCCAGCAGTTTCCCAGGGTCAGGTTCACCCCTCCACTTT
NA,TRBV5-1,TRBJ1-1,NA,CASSLNSNTEAFF,TGCGCCAGCAGCTTAAACAGCAACACTGAAGCTTTCTTT
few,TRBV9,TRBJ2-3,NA,CASSPRLDYTQYF,TGTGCCAGCAGCCCCCGACTGGACTATACGCAGTATTTT